This TCR beta chain is from a study of cytotoxic CD8 clonotypes in ibrutinib-treated CLL. TCRdb's table, derived via immunoSEQ multiplex PCR, lists solely in-frame clones and lacks some. This table has around 140,000 clones, around 85% appearing once. The CDR3 has 14 residues. Germline CDR1 and CDR2: SQVTM and ANQGSEA. This clone has only one observation. Mismatch with germline at one junction end may stem from a read error. The input for sequencing was PBMCs, taken after 24 months of ibrutinib treatment. The sequence derives from a human donor with chronic lymphocytic leukemia. The genes are TRBV29-1 and TRBJ1-2; D is perhaps TRBD1 (6 bases). CDR3 loop: CSVEEAAGAGGYTF. The CDR3 DNA reads as TGCAGCGTAGAAGAGGCGGCAGGGGCTGGAGGCTACACCTTC.